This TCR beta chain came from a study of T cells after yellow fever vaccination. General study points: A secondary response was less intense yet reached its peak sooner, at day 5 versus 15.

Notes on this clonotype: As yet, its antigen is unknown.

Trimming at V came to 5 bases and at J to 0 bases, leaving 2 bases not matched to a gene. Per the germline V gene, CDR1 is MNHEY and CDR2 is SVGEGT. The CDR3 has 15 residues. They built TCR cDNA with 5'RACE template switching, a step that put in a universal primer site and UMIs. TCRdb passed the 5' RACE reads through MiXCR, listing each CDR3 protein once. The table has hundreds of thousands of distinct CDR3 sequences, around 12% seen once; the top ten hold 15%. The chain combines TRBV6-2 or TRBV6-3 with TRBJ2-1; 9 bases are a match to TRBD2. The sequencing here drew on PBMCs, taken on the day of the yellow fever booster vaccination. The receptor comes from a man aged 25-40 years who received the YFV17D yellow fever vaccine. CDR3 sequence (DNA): TGTGCCAGCAGTAAGACTAGCGGCTCCTACAATGAGCAGTTCTTC. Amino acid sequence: CASSKTSGSYNEQFF.